A single sample is the source of the 4 T cell receptor beta chains below, sequenced in a study of T cell responses to AZD1222 COVID-19 vaccine (dated by TCRdb to the early 2020s). Receptor libraries were prepared by the immunoSEQ multiplex PCR assay. Not all clones reach the TCRdb copy of this immuneACCESS table, which keeps in-frame sequences only. Checked studies attribute under half of the gap to unresolved V genes and leave the rest unexplained. For this sample there are under 95,000 clones; almost 90% appear just once. The top ten constitute around 7% of the sample. Read against the paper, the sample's time point label means: about 28 days (+/-7) after the second vaccine dose. Here the sequenced sample was peripheral blood, taken 28 days after the second AZD1222 dose. The receptors here all came from an adult who received the AZD1222 COVID-19 vaccine.

The V call is TRBV4-1, the J call TRBJ2-7; perhaps TRBD1 as D (5 bases). CDR3 length equals 16 residues. Germline CDR1 is MGHRA and CDR2 is YSYEKL. V shed 0 bases and J shed 2 bases, with 14 bases lying between them. The CDR3 region is CASSQDKTETPYEQYF. CDR3 DNA: TGCGCCAGCAGCCAAGATAAGACAGAAACACCCTACGAGCAGTACTTC.

This clone was seen a single time. This sequence joins TRBV5-1 and TRBJ2-1; 8 bases fit TRBD2. This CDR3 region has 18 residues. J lost 4 bases, V lost 2 bases, and 14 bases had no gene match. From germline, CDR1 is SGHRS and CDR2 YFSETQ. CDR3 amino acids: CASSLRPSGSSSYNEQFF. The CDR3 DNA sequence: TGCGCCAGCAGCTTAAGGCCCAGCGGGAGTTCATCATACAATGAGCAGTTCTTC.

The CDR3 DNA is TGTGCCAGCAGCTTAGAGGGAAACTCAGCCTATGGCTACACCTTC. It codes for CASSLEGNSAYGYTF. This chain joins TRBV7-9 and TRBJ1-2; D unclear. V dropped 1 base and J dropped 4 bases, with 13 bases sitting between them. CDR1 is SEHNR and CDR2 is FQNEAQ in the germline V gene (reference sequence). The CDR3 spans 15 residues.

The chain carries TRBV4-2 and TRBJ1-5, with a possible D match to TRBD1 (6 bases). The germline V gene has CDR1 LGHNA and CDR2 YNFKEQ. V was trimmed by 6 bases and J by 4 bases, leaving 16 bases between them. This CDR3 has 15 amino acids. CDR3: CASSNGGDRNQPQHF. DNA of the CDR3: TGTGCCAGCAGTAACGGGGGCGATCGGAATCAGCCCCAGCATTTT.